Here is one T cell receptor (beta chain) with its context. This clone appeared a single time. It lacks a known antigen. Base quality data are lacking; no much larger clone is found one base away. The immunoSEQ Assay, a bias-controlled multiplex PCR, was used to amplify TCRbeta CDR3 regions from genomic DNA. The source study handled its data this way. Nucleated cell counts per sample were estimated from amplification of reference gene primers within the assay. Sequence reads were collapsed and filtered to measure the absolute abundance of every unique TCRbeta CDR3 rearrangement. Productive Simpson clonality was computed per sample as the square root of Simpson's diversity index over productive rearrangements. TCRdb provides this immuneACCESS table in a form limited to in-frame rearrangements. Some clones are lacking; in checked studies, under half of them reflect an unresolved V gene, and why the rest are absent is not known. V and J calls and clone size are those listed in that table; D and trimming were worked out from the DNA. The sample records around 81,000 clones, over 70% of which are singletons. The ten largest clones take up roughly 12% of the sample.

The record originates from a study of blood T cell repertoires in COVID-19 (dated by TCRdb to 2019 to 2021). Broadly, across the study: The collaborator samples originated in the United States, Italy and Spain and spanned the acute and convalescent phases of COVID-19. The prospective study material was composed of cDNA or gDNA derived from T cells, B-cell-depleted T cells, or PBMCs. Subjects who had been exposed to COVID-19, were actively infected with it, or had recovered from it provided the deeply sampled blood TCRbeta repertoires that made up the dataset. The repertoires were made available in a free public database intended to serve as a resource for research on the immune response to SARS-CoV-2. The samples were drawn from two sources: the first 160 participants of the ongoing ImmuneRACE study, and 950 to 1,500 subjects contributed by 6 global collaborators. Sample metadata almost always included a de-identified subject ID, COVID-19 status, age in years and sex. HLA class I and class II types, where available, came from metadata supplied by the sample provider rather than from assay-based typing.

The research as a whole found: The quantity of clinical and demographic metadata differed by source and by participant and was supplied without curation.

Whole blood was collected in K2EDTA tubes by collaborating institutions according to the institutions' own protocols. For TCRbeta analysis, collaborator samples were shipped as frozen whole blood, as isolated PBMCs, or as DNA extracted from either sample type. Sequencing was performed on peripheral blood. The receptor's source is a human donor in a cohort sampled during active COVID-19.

CDR3 reads: CASMGQAAGDEQYF. Here is the DNA: TGTGCCAGCATGGGACAGGCGGCTGGGGACGAGCAGTACTTC. The chain employs TRBV10-3 and TRBJ2-7; a stretch of 8 junction bases matches TRBD1. CDR1 and CDR2 are read off the germline V gene as ENHRY and SYGVKD. V is trimmed back by 10 bases and J by 5 bases, and the junction contains 13 bases that no gene match accounts for. The CDR3 goes from the cysteine to the phenylalanine over 14 residues. Left in the record is the CDR3 DNA by itself, 42 bases read in frame from the first base.